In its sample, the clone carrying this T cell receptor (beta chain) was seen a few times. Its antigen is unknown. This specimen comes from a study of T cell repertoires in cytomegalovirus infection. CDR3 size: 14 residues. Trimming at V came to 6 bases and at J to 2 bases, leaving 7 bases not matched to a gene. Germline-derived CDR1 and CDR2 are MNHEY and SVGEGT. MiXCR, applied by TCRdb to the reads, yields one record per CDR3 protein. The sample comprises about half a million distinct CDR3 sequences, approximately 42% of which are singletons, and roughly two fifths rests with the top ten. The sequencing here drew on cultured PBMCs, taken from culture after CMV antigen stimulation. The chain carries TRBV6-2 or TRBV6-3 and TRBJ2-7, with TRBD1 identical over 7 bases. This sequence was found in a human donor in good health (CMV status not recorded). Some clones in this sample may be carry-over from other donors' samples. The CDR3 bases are TGTGCCAGCAGAAGGACAGGAAGGACCTACGAGCAGTACTTC. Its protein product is CASRRTGRTYEQYF.